This passage covers 9 T cell receptor beta chains from one sample sequenced in a study of response to subunit inactivated influenza vaccine. TCRdb used MiXCR to reprocess the RT-PCR reads, holding one entry per CDR3 protein. The data hold 300,000 to 350,000 distinct CDR3 sequences, with about a fifth observed a single time. Source: PBMCs from blood, taken approximately 22 months after vaccination. The origin of the receptors is a man aged 45 to 75 who received an inactivated influenza vaccine.

This clonotype showed up just a few times. CDR3 sequence (DNA): TGTGCCAGCAGCGACCAGCGGGGATTCACAGATACGCAGTATTTT. Encoded protein: CASSDQRGFTDTQYF. The rearrangement uses TRBV5-6 and TRBJ2-3; 7 nucleotides align to TRBD2. The CDR3 spans 15 residues. The junction had 7 bases not matched to a gene; V was cut back by 4 bases and J by 2 bases. Germline CDR1 SGHDT, CDR2 YYEEEE.

In this sample, this clonotype turned up a few times. The chain has TRBV12-3 or TRBV12-4 and TRBJ2-5; no firm D call. The CDR3 has 14 residues. V was trimmed by 6 bases and J by 0 bases, leaving 11 bases between them. CDR3 nucleotide sequence: TGTGCCAGCAGCTTTGGACGGCACCAAGAGACCCAGTACTTC. It encodes CASSFGRHQETQYF.

V usage is TRBV7-8 and J usage is TRBJ2-2, with D possibly matching TRBD1 (6 bases). Germline V CDR1 and CDR2: SGHVS, FQNEAQ. V was pared by 2 bases and J by 7 bases, with 14 bases between. The CDR3 covers 15 residues. The CDR3 DNA follows: TGTGCCAGCAGCTTAATGTGGGGGCAAAGCGGGGAGCTGTTTTTT. Its translation is CASSLMWGQSGELFF.

The J gene is TRBJ2-7, the V gene TRBV2; 7 bases map to TRBD1. The CDR3 spans 13 residues. Unmatched junction bases numbered 4, after V lost 8 bases and J lost 0 bases. CDR1 is SNHLY, CDR2 FYNNEI, per germline. CDR3 sequence (DNA): TGTGCCAGCGGGACAGTAGACTCCTACGAGCAGTACTTC. Translated, it gives CASGTVDSYEQYF. Looking up the rest from reference TRBV2 and TRBJ2-7 gives the full variable domain: EPEVTQTPSHQVTQMGQEVILRCVPISNHLYFYWYRQILGQKVEFLVSFYNNEISEKSEIFDDQFSVERPDGSNFTLKIRSTKLEDSAMYFCASGTVDSYEQYFGPGTRLTVT.

The CDR3 region is CASSGTTEAFF. CDR3 DNA sequence: TGTGCCAGCAGCGGGACAACCGAAGCTTTCTTT. The V and J genes are TRBV28 and TRBJ1-1, with D perhaps matching TRBD1 (6 bases). The germline V and J ends were trimmed by 6 bases and 8 bases, with 10 bases remaining between them. The CDR3 covers 11 residues. Germline V gene lookup returns CDR1 MDHEN and CDR2 SYDVKM.

In its sample, this clonotype was seen a few times. The V gene is TRBV20-1, the J gene TRBJ2-7; the match to TRBD1 covers 8 bases. Looked up from germline, CDR1 is DFQATT and CDR2 is SNEGSKA (reference sequence). Unmatched junction bases numbered 3, after V lost 5 bases and J lost 6 bases. The CDR3 covers 11 residues. CDR3: CSAGQGGEQYF. CDR3 sequence (DNA): TGCAGTGCTGGACAGGGAGGCGAGCAGTACTTC.

J is TRBJ1-4 and V is TRBV4-1, with D unresolved. This CDR3 has 13 residues. Germline V CDR1 and CDR2: MGHRA, YSYEKL. The V and J ends lost 0 bases and 8 bases respectively, with 7 bases between them. In DNA form, the CDR3 reads TGCGCCAGCAGCCAAGATCCGCGGGAAAAACTGTTTTTT. The encoded protein is CASSQDPREKLFF.

This clonotype was seen more than once but under ten times. The chain recombines TRBV20-1 with TRBJ1-4; D perhaps matches TRBD1 (6 bases). V lost 3 bases to trimming and J lost 8 bases, with 19 bases between them. CDR1 is DFQATT, CDR2 SNEGSKA, per germline (reference sequence). The CDR3 totals 15 residues. The CDR3 DNA reads TGCAGTGCTAGGACGTTCGACAGGATAGGGGAAAAACTGTTTTTT. It yields the protein CSARTFDRIGEKLFF.

This clonotype was seen a single time. This sequence joins TRBV30 and TRBJ2-1, with D perhaps TRBD1 (5 bases). The CDR3 covers 15 residues. Trimming left V 0 bases short and J 9 bases short, with 18 bases between. Germline V lookup: CDR1 GTSNPN, CDR2 SVGIG (reference sequence). CDR3 region: CAWSVVGQGRLEQFF. The CDR3 DNA reads as TGTGCCTGGAGTGTTGTAGGCCAGGGCAGGCTTGAGCAGTTCTTC.